This is a list of T cell receptor beta chains from one sample in a study of blood T cell repertoires in COVID-19. Profiling relied on immunoSEQ multiplex PCR, and the TCRdb table lists in-frame clones only, not all of them. Of approximately 300,000 clones in the sample, over 80% were seen once. Sequencing was done on a sample of peripheral blood. The receptors derive from a woman between 50 and 59 years old with active or convalescent COVID-19. Both conserved end residues are part of each CDR3. D genes are given only for firm matches. Clone sizes are given selectively: once, few, many, or a class where the clone is expanded.

D gene	J gene	V gene	clone size	CDR3 DNA	CDR3 protein
-	TRBJ2-2	TRBV5-1	-	TGCGCCAGCAGCTTGGCTGTTAGGTCAGCAGGCACCGGGGAGCTGTTTTTT	CASSLAVRSAGTGELFF
-	TRBJ1-1	TRBV28	-	TGTGCCAGCAGCAAACAGGGATACACTGAAGCTTTCTTT	CASSKQGYTEAFF
-	TRBJ2-7	TRBV18	-	TGTGCCAGCTCACCATCGCGGGGCTACGAGCAGTACTTC	CASSPSRGYEQYF
TRBD1	TRBJ1-2	TRBV2	few	TGTGCCAGCAGTTCAGGGACAGGGGGCATGAACACCTTC	CASSSGTGGMNTF
-	TRBJ2-7	TRBV7-9	-	TGTGCCAGCAGCTTTAGCGGATACGAGCAGTACTTC	CASSFSGYEQYF
TRBD1	TRBJ1-5	TRBV28	-	TGTGCCAGCAGTGGACAGGATAGCAATCAGCCCCAGCATTTT	CASSGQDSNQPQHF
-	TRBJ2-4	TRBV5-1	-	TGCGCCAGCAGCTTGGCCCGGCGGGGAAACATTCAGTACTTC	CASSLARRGNIQYF
-	TRBJ2-1	TRBV19	-	TGTGCCAGTATTGCCAACCCCCTAAGCAATGAGCAGTTCTTC	CASIANPLSNEQFF
-	TRBJ2-7	TRBV7-2	-	TGTGCCAGCAGCTTAGGTACAGTATCCTACGAGCAGTACTTC	CASSLGTVSYEQYF
-	TRBJ1-3	TRBV2	-	TGTGCCAGCAGGGCCGTACAGAAGGGAAACACCATATATTTT	CASRAVQKGNTIYF
TRBD1	TRBJ1-5	TRBV6-1	-	TGTGCCAGCAGTGAAGGGACAGGGTCTATGCCCCAGCATTTT	CASSEGTGSMPQHF
-	TRBJ1-5	TRBV2	once	TGTGCCAGCAGTCCATTTGTTAGCAATCAGCCCCAGCATTTT	CASSPFVSNQPQHF
TRBD1	TRBJ1-5	TRBV27	-	TGTGCCAGCAGTCAGGGGACAGGGGTTCAGCCCCAGCATTTT	CASSQGTGVQPQHF
-	TRBJ2-7	TRBV2	-	TGTGCCAGCAGTGAAGCGGGCCCCTACGAGCAGTACTTC	CASSEAGPYEQYF
-	TRBJ1-2	TRBV19	-	TGTGCCAGTAAACCCCTAGACAACTATGGCTACACCTTC	CASKPLDNYGYTF
TRBD1	TRBJ1-2	TRBV24-1	-	TGTGCCACCAGTGATTTTAGTGACTCGGGACAGGGTAAAGATGGCTACACCTTC	CATSDFSDSGQGKDGYTF
TRBD1	TRBJ1-3	TRBV28	few	TGTGCCAGCAGTTACAGGGGCCTCAGGAACACCATATATTTT	CASSYRGLRNTIYF
TRBD1	TRBJ1-1	TRBV28	-	TGTGCCAGCACCCCCGACAGGGGGGAAGCTTTCTTT	CASTPDRGEAFF
-	TRBJ1-1	TRBV6-5	-	TGTGCCAGCAGTACCCCGAGGGGACTAAACACTGAAGCTTTCTTT	CASSTPRGLNTEAFF
-	TRBJ1-1	TRBV5-1	-	TGCGCCAGCAGCTTCAGGCCGAACACTGAAGCTTTCTTT	CASSFRPNTEAFF
TRBD1	TRBJ1-4	TRBV18	-	TGTGCCAGCTCACCGCTTCGACAGGGGGACGAAAAACTGTTTTTT	CASSPLRQGDEKLFF
TRBD1	TRBJ1-1	TRBV5-4	-	TGTGCCAGCAGCTTGGACAGGGGTCCTGAAGCTTTCTTT	CASSLDRGPEAFF
-	TRBJ2-5	TRBV30	-	TGTGCCTGGAGTGTAAGAACAGCGGAAGAGACCCAGTACTTC	CAWSVRTAEETQYF
-	TRBJ2-2	TRBV10-3	few	TGTGCCATCAGTGAGTCGACATTACAGGCCGAGGTCGCGGGGACCGGGGAGCTGTTTTTT	CAISESTLQAEVAGTGELFF
-	TRBJ1-2	TRBV14	-	TGTGCCAGCAGCCAAGATTTCTCGAGCCATGGCTACACCTTC	CASSQDFSSHGYTF